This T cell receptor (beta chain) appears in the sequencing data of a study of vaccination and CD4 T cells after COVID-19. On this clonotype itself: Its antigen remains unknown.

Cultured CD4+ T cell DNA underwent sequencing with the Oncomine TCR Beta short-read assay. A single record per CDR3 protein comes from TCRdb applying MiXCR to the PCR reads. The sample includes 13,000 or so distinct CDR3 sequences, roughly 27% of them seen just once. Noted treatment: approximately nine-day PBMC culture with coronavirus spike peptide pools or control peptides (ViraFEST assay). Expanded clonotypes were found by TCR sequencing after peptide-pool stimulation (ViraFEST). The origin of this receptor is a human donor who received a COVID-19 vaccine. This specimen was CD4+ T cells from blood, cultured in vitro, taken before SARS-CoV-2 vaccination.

The CDR3 protein is CATSRVRGNTGELFF. CDR3 nucleotides: TGTGCCACCAGCAGAGTCAGGGGTAACACCGGGGAGCTGTTTTTT. The chain combines TRBV15 with TRBJ2-2, with TRBD1 as a possible D gene (6 bases). The ends were cut back, 1 base at V and 2 bases at J, with 8 bases in the middle. Germline values: CDR1 LNHNV, CDR2 YYDKDF (reference sequence). The CDR3 has 15 residues.